Presented here are 21 T cell receptor beta chains from one specimen sequenced in a study of CD8+ T cells in alopecia areata. RNA extraction and reverse transcription yielded cDNA as sequencing template. Sequenced by immunoSEQ multiplex PCR; TCRdb stores in-frame clones only, minus some. Among 150,000 or so clones listed, approximately 45% were seen once. Sample: CD4+ T cells sorted from blood. These receptors were taken from a human donor with alopecia areata.

This clone turned up a few times. The chain recombines TRBV27 with TRBJ2-7; 10 positions agree with TRBD1. The CDR3 covers 16 residues. Losses at the gene ends were 6 bases for V and 5 bases for J; bases not matched to a gene: 13. Germline CDR1 reads MNHEY; CDR2 reads SMNVEV (reference sequence). CDR3 sequence: CASSKGLGQGINEQYF. The CDR3 DNA sequence: TGTGCCAGCAGCAAGGGGTTGGGACAGGGGATCAACGAGCAGTACTTC.

This clone has a single count. The chain employs TRBV29-1 and TRBJ1-1; D is unresolved. The CDR3 covers 13 residues. Trimming cost V 4 bases and J 0 bases, with 9 bases left between them. CDR1 is SQVTM, CDR2 ANQGSEA, per germline. CDR3 loop: CSVAGIMNTEAFF. The DNA of the CDR3 is TGCAGCGTTGCTGGAATCATGAACACTGAAGCTTTCTTT.

V is TRBV5-1 and J is TRBJ1-1; no firm D call. Germline loops: CDR1 SGHRS, CDR2 YFSETQ. This CDR3 spans 11 amino acids. Trimming cost V 3 bases and J 6 bases, with 6 bases left between them. The CDR3 coding sequence is TGCGCCAGCAGCTCTGTCTCTGAAGCTTTCTTT. Encoded protein: CASSSVSEAFF.

This clone was counted a few times. V usage is TRBV7-2 and J usage is TRBJ2-1, with TRBD2 as a possible D gene (6 bases). V was pared by 4 bases and J by 6 bases, with 19 bases between. Germline loops: CDR1 SGHTA, CDR2 FQGNSA. The CDR3 sequence is 16 residues long. As DNA, the CDR3 is TGTGCCAGCAGCTCCTCGGGACTCCCCCTCGGCAATGAGCAGTTCTTC. Its translation is CASSSSGLPLGNEQFF. Drawing the rest from reference TRBV7-2 and TRBJ2-1, the complete variable domain is GAGVSQSPSNKVTEKGKDVELRCDPISGHTALYWYRQSLGQGLEFLIYFQGNSAPDKSGLPSDRFSAERTGGSVSTLTIQRTQQEDSAVYLCASSSSGLPLGNEQFFGPGTRLTVL.

This clone was detected only a few times. The chain carries TRBV20-1 and TRBJ2-5; D is ambiguous. The V end was cut by 6 bases, the J end by 8 bases, with 10 bases between. Germline assignment: CDR1 DFQATT and CDR2 SNEGSKA (reference sequence). This CDR3 has 10 residues. Here the CDR3 DNA reads TGCAGTGCCCTAATTCCCACCCAGTACTTC. Protein sequence: CSALIPTQYF.

The chain is built from TRBV25-1 and TRBJ2-7; 12 positions agree with TRBD2. Germline assignment: CDR1 MGHDK and CDR2 SYGVNS. Trimming cost V 4 bases and J 5 bases; bases outside gene matches: 9. This CDR3 is built from 16 residues. DNA for the CDR3: TGTGCCAGCAGTGGGACCTACACTAGCGGGAGGAACGAGCAGTACTTC. It is translated as CASSGTYTSGRNEQYF.

V usage is TRBV5-1 and J usage is TRBJ2-3; 8 nucleotides match TRBD1. The CDR3 has 17 residues. With 0 bases clipped from V and 3 bases from J, the junction kept 9 bases outside the gene matches. Per the germline V gene, CDR1 is SGHRS and CDR2 is YFSETQ. The CDR3 region has the DNA TGCGCCAGCAGCTTGGCCCGGGACAGGAGACCAACAGATACGCAGTATTTT. This codes for CASSLARDRRPTDTQYF.

This clone was picked up a small number of times. This sequence joins TRBV28 and TRBJ2-3, with D perhaps TRBD1 (6 bases). Germline V gene sequence: CDR1 MDHEN, CDR2 SYDVKM. This CDR3 is 15 amino acids long. Trimming stripped 5 bases from V and 0 bases from J, with 12 bases between. This CDR3 is CASSMDSLSTDTQYF. The CDR3 region has the DNA TGTGCCAGCAGTATGGACAGCCTCAGCACAGATACGCAGTATTTT.

V usage is TRBV11-2 and J usage is TRBJ2-1; 11 bases are a match to TRBD2. V gave up 5 bases and J gave up 7 bases; unmatched junction bases: 13. Germline V gene sequence: CDR1 SGHAT, CDR2 FQNNGV. CDR3 length: 17 amino acids. The CDR3 nucleotides are TGTGCCAGCAGCCCCTGGACTAGCGGGCGCGATGAGAATGAGCAGTTCTTC. Protein product: CASSPWTSGRDENEQFF.

This clone was observed a handful of times. This chain connects TRBV29-1 to TRBJ2-5; D is uncertain. This CDR3 comprises 14 residues. The germline V gene has CDR1 SQVTM and CDR2 ANQGSEA. V was cut by 3 bases and J by 10 bases, with 21 bases left in between. Here the CDR3 DNA reads TGCAGCGTTGAGATAAGGGCCCTCGGCATCGGCCAGTACTTC. Protein: CSVEIRALGIGQYF.

The rearrangement joins TRBV18 to TRBJ2-7, with D uncertain. Looked up from germline, CDR1 is KGHSH and CDR2 is LQKENI. CDR3 length: 13 residues. V dropped 3 bases and J dropped 3 bases, with 9 bases sitting between them. Here the CDR3 DNA reads TGTGCCAGCTCACCTCAGCAGGACTACGAGCAGTACTTC. Protein product: CASSPQQDYEQYF.

This clone turned up a few times. V and J are TRBV7-9 and TRBJ1-1; TRBD1 might be the D (5 bases). With 5 bases removed from V and 4 bases from J, the gap between germline ends came to 11 bases. Germline-derived CDR1 and CDR2 are SEHNR and FQNEAQ (reference sequence). The CDR3 runs to 13 residues. CDR3 sequence reads: CASSITGPTEAFF. As DNA, the CDR3 is TGTGCCAGCAGCATCACAGGACCCACTGAAGCTTTCTTT.

This clone was detected only a few times. The genes are TRBV4-2 and TRBJ2-1, with D perhaps matching TRBD2 (5 bases). The V and J ends lost 0 bases and 11 bases respectively, with 11 bases between them. The CDR3 has 13 amino acids. The germline V gene encodes CDR1 LGHNA and CDR2 YNFKEQ. The DNA for the CDR3 is TGTGCCAGCAGCCAAGATGTCGAGACTAAGCAGTTCTTC. It codes for CASSQDVETKQFF.

The chain carries TRBV29-1 and TRBJ1-1; possibly TRBD1 for D (5 bases). The germline V gene has CDR1 SQVTM and CDR2 ANQGSEA. V was pared by 7 bases and J by 0 bases, with 12 bases between. The CDR3 has 13 residues. The CDR3 sequence is CSGRMTVNTEAFF. The DNA of the CDR3 is TGCAGCGGGAGAATGACAGTGAACACTGAAGCTTTCTTT.

The CDR3 sequence is CASSLAGGPVNEQFF. The CDR3, as DNA: TGTGCCAGCAGTTTAGCGGGAGGGCCCGTTAATGAGCAGTTCTTC. The chain combines TRBV2 with TRBJ2-1, with 11 nucleotides matching TRBD2. Per the germline V gene, CDR1 is SNHLY and CDR2 is FYNNEI. The V gene end was trimmed by 5 bases and the J gene end by 7 bases; junction bases not matched to a gene: 7. This CDR3 contains 15 residues.

The chain has TRBV29-1 and TRBJ1-5; D remains unclear. There are 12 residues in the CDR3. The V end was cut by 3 bases, the J end by 6 bases, with 9 bases between. Looked up from germline, CDR1 is SQVTM and CDR2 is ANQGSEA. The CDR3 region has the DNA TGCAGCGTTGAGGAGGGAGGTCAGCCCCAGCATTTT. This codes for CSVEEGGQPQHF.

This clone was counted a few times. The chain joins TRBV13 to TRBJ2-3, with unresolved D. Per the germline V gene, CDR1 is PRHDT and CDR2 is FYEKMQ (reference sequence). V was clipped by 4 bases and J by 0 bases, with 2 bases between them. The CDR3 covers 12 residues. CDR3 residues: CASSSSTDTQYF. The CDR3 DNA reads TGTGCCAGCAGCTCTAGCACAGATACGCAGTATTTT.

The chain combines TRBV7-9 with TRBJ2-1; TRBD1 might be the D (5 bases). CDR1 is SEHNR and CDR2 is FQNEAQ in the germline V gene (reference sequence). The CDR3 totals 12 residues. Trimming cost V 5 bases and J 10 bases, with 12 bases left between them. The CDR3 here is CASSLRAAEQFF. The CDR3 DNA is TGTGCCAGCAGCCTCAGGGCGGCCGAGCAGTTCTTC.

The genes are TRBV30 and TRBJ2-7; 7 bases match TRBD1. The CDR3 is 14 amino acids. Germline V CDR1 and CDR2: GTSNPN, SVGIG (reference sequence). The trim removed 0 bases at V and 9 bases at J, leaving 11 bases unmatched. CDR3 sequence reads: CAWSVLGGASPQYF. The CDR3 region has the DNA TGTGCCTGGAGTGTACTAGGGGGCGCTTCCCCGCAGTACTTC.

CDR3 nucleotides: TGTGCCAGTAGTGCCATGCAGACGATTCAGTACTTC. This encodes CASSAMQTIQYF. V and J are TRBV19 and TRBJ2-4; the D is unclear. Germline assignment: CDR1 LNHDA and CDR2 SQIVND (reference sequence). Trimming pared 5 bases from V and 10 bases from J, leaving 12 bases between. This CDR3 is 12 amino acids long.

The table lists this clone with a count of one. The chain links TRBV7-9 to TRBJ1-2; 7 nucleotides agree with TRBD1. The CDR3 totals 13 residues. With 6 bases clipped from V and 3 bases from J, the junction kept 4 bases outside the gene matches. Germline lookup yields CDR1 SEHNR and CDR2 FQNEAQ (reference sequence). CDR3 sequence reads: CASSLTGDYGYTF. The CDR3 DNA sequence: TGTGCCAGCAGTCTTACAGGGGACTATGGCTACACCTTC. Using reference TRBV7-9 and TRBJ1-2 for the parts outside the CDR3, the full variable domain is DTGVSQNPRHKITKRGQNVTFRCDPISEHNRLYWYRQTLGQGPEFLTYFQNEAQLEKSRLLSDRFSAERPKGSFSTLEIQRTEQGDSAMYLCASSLTGDYGYTFGSGTRLTVV.